The present TCR beta chain was sequenced within a study of blood T cells in healthy people across ages. Study-level information: Template switching caught about one barcoded beta molecule for each two T cells. Overall study results and limits: Any conclusive comparison of naive versus antigen-experienced cells was prevented by using unsorted PBMCs.

This clonotype was seen a handful of times. Its target is unknown. Isolation recovered at least 7 million PBMCs from every sample. For the second PCR, which ran for 7 to 11 cycles, a sample-barcoded 5' primer and a J-beta primer mix were used. TCRdb recomputed calls from the 5' RACE reads with MiXCR, one row per CDR3 protein. This table has approximately 800,000 distinct CDR3 sequences, under 30% appearing once. Separately, the same data were catalogued under a study of T cells of mothers and their children. That study adds: There were over 9.5 million TCR beta CDR3 reads from each mother and a few million from each child.

This clonotype was sampled from a boy younger than 18 in good health. Source material: blood.

The CDR3 loop is CASSLQQGYEQFF. In DNA, the CDR3 is TGTGCCAGCAGCCTTCAACAGGGCTATGAGCAGTTCTTC. The V gene is TRBV7-3, the J gene TRBJ2-5; D may be TRBD1 (6 bases). TRBJ2-1 matches the DNA end more closely, so the J call is doubtful. The CDR3 runs 13 residues. Germline assignment: CDR1 SGHTA and CDR2 FQGTGA.